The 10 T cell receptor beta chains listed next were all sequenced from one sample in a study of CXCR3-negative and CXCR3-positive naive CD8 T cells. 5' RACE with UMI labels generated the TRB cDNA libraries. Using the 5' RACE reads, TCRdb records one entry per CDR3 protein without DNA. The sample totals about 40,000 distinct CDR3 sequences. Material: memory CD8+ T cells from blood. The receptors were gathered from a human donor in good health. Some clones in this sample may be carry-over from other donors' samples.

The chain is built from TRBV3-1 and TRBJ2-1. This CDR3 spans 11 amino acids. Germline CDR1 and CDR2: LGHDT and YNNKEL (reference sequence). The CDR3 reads CASSQANEQFF.

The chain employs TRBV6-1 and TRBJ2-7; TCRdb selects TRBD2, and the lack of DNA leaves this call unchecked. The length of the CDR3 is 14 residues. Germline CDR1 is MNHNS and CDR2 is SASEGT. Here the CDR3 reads CASSESGGSYEQYF.

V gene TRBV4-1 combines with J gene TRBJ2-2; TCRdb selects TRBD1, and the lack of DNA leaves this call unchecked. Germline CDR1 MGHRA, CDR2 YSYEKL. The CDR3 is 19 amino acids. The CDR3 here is CASSPGPGQGEVSTGELFF.

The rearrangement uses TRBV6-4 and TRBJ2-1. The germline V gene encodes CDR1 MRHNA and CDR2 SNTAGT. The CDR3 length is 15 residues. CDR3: CASSEQVTSYNEQFF.

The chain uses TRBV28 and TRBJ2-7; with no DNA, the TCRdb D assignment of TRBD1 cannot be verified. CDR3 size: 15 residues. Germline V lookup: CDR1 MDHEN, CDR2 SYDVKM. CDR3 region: CASRVRTGKIYEQYF.

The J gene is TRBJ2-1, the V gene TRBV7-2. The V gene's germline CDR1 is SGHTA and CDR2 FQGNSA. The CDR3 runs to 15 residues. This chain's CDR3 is CASSSVTSSYNEQFF.

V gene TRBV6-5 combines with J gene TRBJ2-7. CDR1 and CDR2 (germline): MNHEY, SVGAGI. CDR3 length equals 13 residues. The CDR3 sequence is CASSYFLSGEQYF.

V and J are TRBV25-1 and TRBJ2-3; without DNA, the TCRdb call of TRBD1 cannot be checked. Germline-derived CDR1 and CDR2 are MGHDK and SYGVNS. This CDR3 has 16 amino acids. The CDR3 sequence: CASSEGTGAYTDTQYF.

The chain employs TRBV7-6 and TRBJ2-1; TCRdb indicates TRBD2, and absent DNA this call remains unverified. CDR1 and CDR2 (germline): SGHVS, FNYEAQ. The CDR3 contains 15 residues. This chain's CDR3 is CASSLDSSGSYEQFF.

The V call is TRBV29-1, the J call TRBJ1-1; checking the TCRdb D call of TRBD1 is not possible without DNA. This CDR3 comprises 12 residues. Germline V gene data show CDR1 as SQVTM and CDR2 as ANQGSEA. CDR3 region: CSVEPGNTEAFF.